This T cell receptor (beta chain) came from a study of OX40 agonist ivuxolimab in advanced cancers. The CDR3 extends over 17 amino acids. Clones were sequenced by immunoSEQ multiplex PCR, and TCRdb holds only the in-frame ones, with some missing. The sample holds roughly 58,000 clones, roughly 84% seen once. This specimen was CD4+ or CD8+ T cells sorted from blood, taken in a trial of the OX40 agonist ivuxolimab. The TCR sequence derives from an adult with an advanced solid tumor such as melanoma, head and neck, liver or kidney cancer. The chain uses TRBV21-1 and TRBJ2-5; the listed D gene, TRBD2, was not tested against the DNA. TRBV21-1 is described as a pseudogene. The CDR3 reads CASRIRQGGGAQETQYF. In nucleotides, the CDR3 is TGTGCCAGCAGGATACGCCAGGGCGGGGGGGCCCAAGAGACCCAGTACTTC.